These T cell receptor beta chains were read from a single sample in a study of blood T cell repertoires in COVID-19. Assay: immunoSEQ multiplex PCR; the TCRdb copy retains only in-frame clones and omits some. The sample lists some 98,000 clones; around 80% were seen once. Material: peripheral blood. These receptors all come from a human donor in a cohort sampled during active COVID-19. CDR3s include the opening cysteine and the closing phenylalanine or tryptophan. D genes are given only for firm matches. The size field is filled for only some rows; it gives once, few, many or a size class.

D	V	J	size	DNA	CDR3
-	TRBV21-1	TRBJ2-3	-	TGTGCCACCCCTCCGGGGGGGGGCACAGATACGCAGTATTTT	CATPPGGGTDTQYF
TRBD1	TRBV29-1	TRBJ1-2	-	TGCAGCGCGACAGACCGGGACAGGGGGCGAGAGCTCTATGGCTACACCTTC	CSATDRDRGRELYGYTF
-	TRBV21-1	TRBJ2-7	-	TGTGCCAGACAAAGTCAAGGGGGTAAATACGAGCAGTACTTC	CARQSQGGKYEQYF
TRBD1	TRBV9	TRBJ1-2	few	TGTGCCAGCACCGCCAGGGGGCGGGGCGGCTACACCTTC	CASTARGRGGYTF
TRBD2	TRBV7-9	TRBJ2-5	-	TGTGCCAGCAGCTTCGGACTAGCGGGACTGGAGACCCAGTACTTC	CASSFGLAGLETQYF
-	TRBV2	TRBJ2-7	few	TGTGCCAGCAGTGATATACAGGGCGAGCAGTACTTC	CASSDIQGEQYF
-	TRBV5-5	TRBJ2-5	-	TGTGCCAGCAGCTTGCAGGACACCCTAGAGACCCAGTACTTC	CASSLQDTLETQYF
-	TRBV29-1	TRBJ2-1	few	TGCAGCGTTATTAGCGGACTGGCCTACAATGAGCAGTTCTTC	CSVISGLAYNEQFF
-	TRBV18	TRBJ2-3	-	TGTGCCAGCTCACCTTCTCTAGCTGGGGATACGCAGTATTTT	CASSPSLAGDTQYF
-	TRBV21-1	TRBJ2-7	-	TGTGCCAGCAGCAAAGTGAACCTAGCGGGAGAGTCCTACGAGCAGTACTTC	CASSKVNLAGESYEQYF
-	TRBV5-1	TRBJ2-2	-	TGCGCCAGCAGCTTGGGTAGCGGAAACACCGGGGAGCTGTTTTTT	CASSLGSGNTGELFF
TRBD2	TRBV7-9	TRBJ2-7	-	TGTGCCAGCAGCTCCGAAGCGGGAGGGCCGGGGGAGCAGTACTTC	CASSSEAGGPGEQYF
-	TRBV18	TRBJ2-6	-	TGTGCCAGCTCACGCCGGATGAGGGCGGAGAACGTATTCTCTGGGGCCAACGTCCTGACTTTC	CASSRRMRAENVFSGANVLTF
-	TRBV28	TRBJ1-5	-	TGTGCCAGCAGCCCCCTTCGGGGGCCCCAGCATTTT	CASSPLRGPQHF
-	TRBV28	TRBJ2-7	-	TGTGCCAGCAGTCCGGGGTCCTCCTACGAGCAGTACTTC	CASSPGSSYEQYF